These T cell receptor beta chains were read from a single sample in a study of CD8 T cells in Susac syndrome. MiXCR was run by TCRdb on the immunoSEQ multiplex PCR reads, yielding one entry per CDR3 protein. The data contain a few hundred thousand distinct CDR3 sequences, about 95% of them seen just once; the ten biggest clones take up less than 0.095%. Sequencing used CD4+ T cells from PBMCs. These receptors originate from a human donor with multiple sclerosis. The CDR3 runs from the conserved cysteine through the conserved F or W. A D gene is named only where the DNA matches it firmly. For some rows the clone size is stated as once, few or many, or as a class when expanded; others skip it.

abundance,d_gene,v_gene,len,j_gene,CDR3nt,CDR3aa
.,.,TRBV6-5,14,TRBJ1-2,TGTGCCAGCAGTTACTCGAGATTTAACTATGGCTACACCTTC,CASSYSRFNYGYTF
.,TRBD1,TRBV9,15,TRBJ2-1,TGTGCCAGCAGCGTAGTTGGACAGGGGTACAATGAGCAGTTCTTC,CASSVVGQGYNEQFF
.,TRBD2,TRBV30,15,TRBJ2-1,TGTGCCTCAGGGACTAGCGGGACAGCCTACAATGAGCAGTTCTTC,CASGTSGTAYNEQFF
.,.,TRBV12-3/TRBV12-4,15,TRBJ1-5,TGTGCCAGCAGCCCTTTTGGAGTGGGCAATCAGCCCCAGCATTTT,CASSPFGVGNQPQHF
.,.,TRBV30,13,TRBJ2-3,TGTGCCCGAACGGGACTTTTCCCAGATACGCAGTATTTT,CARTGLFPDTQYF
.,.,TRBV4-2,15,TRBJ1-1,TGTGCCAGCAGCCAAGAAGAACGGGGGAGGACTGAAGCTTTCTTT,CASSQEERGRTEAFF
.,.,TRBV29-1,13,TRBJ1-1,TGCAGCGGGAGGGACACCCGAGGTACTGAAGCTTTCTTT,CSGRDTRGTEAFF
.,.,TRBV3-1,15,TRBJ1-5,TGTGCCAGCAGCCCGACGGCGGGGGGCAATCAGCCCCAGCATTTT,CASSPTAGGNQPQHF
.,.,TRBV30,12,TRBJ2-7,TGTGCCTGGGGACTAACCTCCTACGAGCAGTACTTC,CAWGLTSYEQYF
once,TRBD1,TRBV29-1,15,TRBJ1-1,TGCAGCGTTGAAGTCCCCGGGACAGGGAACACTGAAGCTTTCTTT,CSVEVPGTGNTEAFF
.,TRBD1,TRBV25-1,16,TRBJ1-2,TGTGCCAGCAGTGACCCAAACCCCGGACAGGGGTATGGCTACACCTTC,CASSDPNPGQGYGYTF
.,.,TRBV18,14,TRBJ2-5,TGTGCCAGCTCACTGAACAGGGTAGGAGAGACCCAGTACTTC,CASSLNRVGETQYF
once,TRBD1,TRBV12-3/TRBV12-4,16,TRBJ1-1,TGTGCCAGCAGTTCCTCAGGGGGCACCTGGGACACTGAAGCTTTCTTT,CASSSSGGTWDTEAFF
.,.,TRBV28,11,TRBJ2-1,TGTGCCAGACCTTGTGGCAATGAGCAGTTCTTC,CARPCGNEQFF
.,TRBD1,TRBV13,14,TRBJ2-7,TGTGCCAGCAGCACCAGGGACAGCTCCTACGAGCAGTACTTC,CASSTRDSSYEQYF
.,.,TRBV29-1,13,TRBJ1-5,TGCAGCGCCAGGGGTGGTAGCAATCAGCCCCAGCATTTT,CSARGGSNQPQHF
.,TRBD1,TRBV30,13,TRBJ1-1,TGTGCCTGGACGAGGACAGGGGAGGGTGAAGCTTTCTTT,CAWTRTGEGEAFF
.,TRBD1,TRBV6-6,15,TRBJ1-4,TGTGCCAGCAGTTACTTCACAGGGGTCAGTGAAAAACTGTTTTTT,CASSYFTGVSEKLFF
once,.,TRBV4-2,15,TRBJ2-7,TGTGCCAGCAGCCAAGTATCCGGGACGAACTACGAGCAGTACTTC,CASSQVSGTNYEQYF
.,.,TRBV3-1,16,TRBJ2-1,TGTGCCAGCAGCCAAGACGATGCGGCGCCGGGCTATGAGCAGTTCTTC,CASSQDDAAPGYEQFF
.,.,TRBV7-9,12,TRBJ1-4,TGTGCCAGCAGCTTAGGCGGGGAGCGGCTGTTTTTT,CASSLGGERLFF
.,.,TRBV20-1,13,TRBJ2-3,TGCAGTGCTAGAGATATGGCGGGAATAGCGCAGTATTTT,CSARDMAGIAQYF
.,.,TRBV20-1,13,TRBJ2-2,TGCAGTGCCAACTTTGGGAACACCGGGGAGCTGTTTTTT,CSANFGNTGELFF
.,.,TRBV7-2,13,TRBJ1-5,TGTGCCAGCAGCTTCTCTAGCAATCAGCCCCAGCATTTT,CASSFSSNQPQHF
.,.,TRBV2,14,TRBJ2-3,TGTGCCAGCAGTTCCTCGGACCGCGCAGATACGCAGTATTTT,CASSSSDRADTQYF
.,.,TRBV20-1,12,TRBJ2-1,TGCAGTGCTCAGAGACAATTAAATGAGCAGTTCTTC,CSAQRQLNEQFF
.,.,TRBV29-1,13,TRBJ2-5,TGCAGCGTTGAACTGGGGCTCGGAGAGACCCAGTACTTC,CSVELGLGETQYF
once,TRBD1,TRBV4-2,14,TRBJ2-1,TGTGCCAGCAGCCAAGGGGACAGGTCCAATGAGCAGTTCTTC,CASSQGDRSNEQFF
.,TRBD1,TRBV29-1,14,TRBJ1-2,TGCAGCGTTGAAGGGCAGGGGGCTGGCTATGGCTACACCTTC,CSVEGQGAGYGYTF
.,.,TRBV25-1,14,TRBJ1-5,TGTGCCAGCTCCTTGGAAGGGGCCAATCAGCCCCAGCATTTT,CASSLEGANQPQHF
.,.,TRBV29-1,13,TRBJ1-1,TGCAGCGTTAGGTCGGGGGGGAACACTGAAGCTTTCTTT,CSVRSGGNTEAFF
once,.,TRBV5-1,15,TRBJ2-7,TGCGCCAGCAGCTTGCTAGCGCAGGGCACCTACGAGCAGTACTTC,CASSLLAQGTYEQYF
.,TRBD1,TRBV18,15,TRBJ1-1,TGTGCCAGCTCACCAGGACAGGGGGCAATCACTGAAGCTTTCTTT,CASSPGQGAITEAFF
.,.,TRBV4-2,16,TRBJ1-6,TGTGCCAGCAGCCAAGGGGTGGAGATGAGAAATTCACCCCTCCACTTT,CASSQGVEMRNSPLHF
.,.,TRBV30,15,TRBJ1-4,TGTGCCTGGAGTCCAATTGCAGTTGGCAATGAAAAACTGTTTTTT,CAWSPIAVGNEKLFF
.,.,TRBV20-1,11,TRBJ2-2,TGCAGTGCTAGGGGTGTCCGGGAGCTGTTTTTT,CSARGVRELFF
.,TRBD2,TRBV12-3/TRBV12-4,15,TRBJ2-1,TGTGCCAGCACCTACCGGACTAGCGGGATTTATGAGCAGTTCTTC,CASTYRTSGIYEQFF
.,.,TRBV20-1,14,TRBJ2-5,TGCAGTGCCATAAACGGGTTCGAGGGGGAGACCCAGTACTTC,CSAINGFEGETQYF
.,TRBD2,TRBV6-2/TRBV6-3,17,TRBJ2-1,TGTGCCAGCAGTTACCGGCGGACTAGCGGGAATTACAATGAGCAGTTCTTC,CASSYRRTSGNYNEQFF
.,.,TRBV7-3,11,TRBJ2-3,TGTGCCAGCGGGGAGGAAGATACGCAGTATTTT,CASGEEDTQYF
once,TRBD1,TRBV2,12,TRBJ2-7,TGTGCCAGCAAAAGACAGGGCGACGAGCAGTACTTC,CASKRQGDEQYF